These 31 T cell receptor beta chains were all obtained from the same sample, sequenced in a study of cytomegalovirus exposure and HLA in healthy donors. This PCR relied on a set of 60 Vbeta primers and 13 Jbeta primers. TCRdb's copy holds only in-frame clones and misses some; the assay was immunoSEQ multiplex PCR. The profile shows 110,000 to 150,000 clones, 65% to 85% of them singletons. The specimen sequenced was PBMCs. The receptors come from a male donor in good health and CMV-seronegative.

The table lists this clone with a count of one. The J gene is TRBJ1-5, the V gene TRBV7-9; the match to TRBD1 covers 9 bases. Germline lookup yields CDR1 SEHNR and CDR2 FQNEAQ (reference sequence). The V gene end was trimmed by 2 bases and the J gene end by 6 bases; junction bases not matched to a gene: 17. The CDR3 runs to 19 residues. CDR3 DNA sequence: TGTGCCAGCAGCTTAAATCCGGGGACAGGGATGGTAGCGGGTCAGCCCCAGCATTTT. Its protein product is CASSLNPGTGMVAGQPQHF.

The V and J genes are TRBV27 and TRBJ1-1; D is uncertain. Germline-derived CDR1 and CDR2 are MNHEY and SMNVEV (reference sequence). The CDR3 runs to 16 residues. The V gene lost 5 bases and the J gene lost 1 base, with 17 bases spanning the gap. CDR3 DNA: TGTGCCAGCAGTCTACAGAGGGAGACGGGGAACACTGAAGCTTTCTTT. It specifies CASSLQRETGNTEAFF.

V gene TRBV28 combines with J gene TRBJ1-2; maybe TRBD1 (5 bases). Germline assignment: CDR1 MDHEN and CDR2 SYDVKM. CDR3 length equals 14 residues. Deletions cut 3 bases from V and 1 base from J, with 9 bases between. In nucleotides, the CDR3 is TGTGCCAGCAGTTTTGTGGGGGGTAACTATGGCTACACCTTC. It translates to CASSFVGGNYGYTF.

CDR3 nucleotides: TGTGCCAGCAGCTACGGGACTAGCGGGAGAAGGCTAGGCAATGAGCAGTTCTTC. Translated: CASSYGTSGRRLGNEQFF. V gene TRBV7-2 combines with J gene TRBJ2-1; TRBD2 matches 14 bases. Trimming cost V 4 bases and J 6 bases; bases outside gene matches: 11. This CDR3 has 18 residues. The germline gives CDR1 SGHTA, CDR2 FQGNSA.

The chain employs TRBV5-1 and TRBJ1-1, with TRBD1 matching over 7 bases. Germline lookup yields CDR1 SGHRS and CDR2 YFSETQ. The CDR3 runs to 16 residues. The V and J ends lost 5 bases and 6 bases, in that order; junction bases with no gene match: 16. The CDR3 loop is CASSPVLTGAISEAFF. CDR3 bases: TGCGCCAGCAGTCCCGTTTTAACAGGGGCAATTTCTGAAGCTTTCTTT.

The chain combines TRBV7-9 with TRBJ2-1; D is possibly TRBD1 (6 bases). The CDR3 has 14 amino acids. In germline, CDR1 is SEHNR, CDR2 FQNEAQ (reference sequence). Trimming removed 5 bases at V and 6 bases at J, with 14 bases between. The CDR3: CASSPRGSVNEQFF. The CDR3 coding sequence is TGTGCCAGCAGCCCTAGGGGGAGCGTCAATGAGCAGTTCTTC.

The chain couples TRBV2 to TRBJ1-4; 7 bases align to TRBD1. The CDR3 totals 15 residues. Germline CDR1 SNHLY, CDR2 FYNNEI. V shed 4 bases, J shed 4 bases, and the junction held 6 bases outside the gene matches. CDR3 region: CASSVMGQINEKLFF. CDR3 DNA sequence: TGTGCCAGCAGTGTTATGGGACAGATTAATGAAAAACTGTTTTTT.

The chain recombines TRBV30 with TRBJ2-3; the D gene is possibly TRBD1 (5 bases). V dropped 0 bases and J dropped 13 bases, with 17 bases sitting between them. This CDR3 region has 13 residues. The germline V gene has CDR1 GTSNPN and CDR2 SVGIG (reference sequence). As DNA, the CDR3 is TGTGCCTGGAGTGTAATATGGGGCTCACGCAAGTATTTT. Its protein product is CAWSVIWGSRKYF.

V and J are TRBV10-3 and TRBJ1-5, with 8 bases lining up with TRBD1. V was pared by 2 bases and J by 7 bases, with 7 bases of the junction left unmatched. Germline V gene sequence: CDR1 ENHRY, CDR2 SYGVKD. The CDR3 totals 15 residues. CDR3 sequence: CAISERPGGWQPQHF. The CDR3 nucleotides are TGTGCCATCAGTGAGAGGCCAGGGGGCTGGCAGCCCCAGCATTTT.

J is TRBJ2-3 and V is TRBV27; 10 bases are shared with TRBD1. In germline, CDR1 is MNHEY, CDR2 SMNVEV (reference sequence). V lost 3 bases, J lost 5 bases, and 11 bases stayed unmatched. This CDR3 has 17 residues. The CDR3 bases are TGTGCCAGCAGTTTGGGGGGGAGCGGGACAGGGGAAGATACGCAGTATTTT. The encoded protein is CASSLGGSGTGEDTQYF.

This rearrangement joins TRBV5-4 to TRBJ2-5; TRBD1 aligns across 12 bases. Germline V gene data show CDR1 as SGHNT and CDR2 as YYREEE (reference sequence). V lost 6 bases and J lost 4; bases outside the gene matches: 7. The CDR3 consists of 15 residues. This CDR3 is CASKTGTGGVETQYF. The CDR3 nucleotides read TGTGCCAGCAAAACCGGGACAGGGGGCGTAGAGACCCAGTACTTC.

This chain connects TRBV19 to TRBJ1-5, with a possible D match to TRBD1 (5 bases). Looked up from germline, CDR1 is LNHDA and CDR2 is SQIVND (reference sequence). V was cut by 8 bases and J by 4 bases, with 18 bases left in between. This CDR3 contains 15 residues. CDR3 DNA: TGTGCCAGTCGACCGTCGACAGCTTTTAATCAGCCCCAGCATTTT. Amino acid sequence: CASRPSTAFNQPQHF.

This clone was found a few times. The chain employs TRBV2 and TRBJ1-5; TRBD1 matches at 10 bases. With 7 bases clipped from V and 6 bases from J, the junction kept 6 bases outside the gene matches. The CDR3 loop spans 14 amino acids. The germline CDR1 and CDR2 sequences are SNHLY and FYNNEI. This CDR3 reads CASNPDRGSQPQHF. The CDR3 region has the DNA TGTGCCAGCAACCCGGACAGGGGGAGTCAGCCCCAGCATTTT.

This chain joins TRBV7-2 and TRBJ2-6; possibly TRBD2 for D (6 bases). The germline V gene has CDR1 SGHTA and CDR2 FQGNSA. The CDR3 is 17 residues long. Trimming stripped 7 bases from V and 1 base from J, with 17 bases between. CDR3 coding DNA: TGTGCCAGCATACCGGGACTGCTGCCTTCTGGGGCCAACGTCCTGACTTTC. This codes for CASIPGLLPSGANVLTF.

V gene TRBV5-6 combines with J gene TRBJ1-2; D possibly corresponds to TRBD1 (5 bases). Between the trimmed V and J ends, which lost 2 bases and 5 bases, there was a span of 13 bases. This CDR3 has 14 amino acids. CDR1 is SGHDT and CDR2 is YYEEEE in the germline V gene. The CDR3 DNA is TGTGCCAGCAGCTTTCCGGAGGGGATTTATGGCTACACCTTC. The encoded protein is CASSFPEGIYGYTF.

The sample holds a few counts of this clone. V gene TRBV28 combines with J gene TRBJ1-1; D not resolved. This CDR3 comprises 13 residues. The V gene's germline CDR1 is MDHEN and CDR2 SYDVKM. V was cut by 6 bases and J by 6 bases, with 14 bases left in between. The CDR3 is CASSTTRVAEAFF. The CDR3 DNA sequence: TGTGCCAGCAGCACGACCCGGGTGGCTGAAGCTTTCTTT.

The CDR3 DNA reads TGTGCCAGCAGCCAAGATGGCGGCAGACCCTACGAGCAGTACTTC. Amino acids: CASSQDGGRPYEQYF. The chain links TRBV14 to TRBJ2-5, with no clear D. The J call is doubtful: the DNA matches TRBJ2-7 better. Germline CDR1 and CDR2: SGHDN and FVKESK. The CDR3 is made up of 15 amino acids.

This chain uses TRBV7-9 with TRBJ1-3; D not certain. The V end lost 2 bases, the J end lost 4 bases, and 12 bases lay between the germline ends. Germline V gives CDR1 SEHNR, CDR2 FQNEAQ (reference sequence). This CDR3 is 15 amino acids long. CDR3 nucleotide sequence: TGTGCCAGCAGCTTATATCTCCAGGCGGGAAACACCATATATTTT. Protein sequence: CASSLYLQAGNTIYF.

This clone showed up just a few times. This chain joins TRBV27 and TRBJ2-2; TRBD1 agrees at 9 bases. Germline V lookup: CDR1 MNHEY, CDR2 SMNVEV (reference sequence). Germline trimming cut 8 bases from V and 6 bases from J; bases unmatched to any gene: 7. The length of the CDR3 is 14 residues. CDR3 nucleotide sequence: TGTGCCAGCGCCGGGACAGGGATGGCCGGGGAGCTGTTTTTT. It is translated as CASAGTGMAGELFF.

The chain recombines TRBV7-9 with TRBJ2-2, with D unresolved. The ends were cut back, 5 bases at V and 1 base at J, with 11 bases in the middle. Germline loops: CDR1 SEHNR, CDR2 FQNEAQ (reference sequence). The CDR3 runs 15 residues. Here the CDR3 DNA reads TGTGCCAGCAGCCTCGAGGTCCGGAACACCGGGGAGCTGTTTTTT. The encoded protein is CASSLEVRNTGELFF.

The genes are TRBV18 and TRBJ2-7; 10 nucleotides match TRBD1. Losses at the gene ends were 4 bases for V and 3 bases for J; bases not matched to a gene: 3. CDR3 length: 14 amino acids. Germline loops: CDR1 KGHSH, CDR2 LQKENI. The CDR3 loop is CASSRGTGDYEQYF. In DNA form, the CDR3 reads TGTGCCAGCTCACGAGGGACAGGGGACTACGAGCAGTACTTC.

The V gene is TRBV7-2, the J gene TRBJ2-7; a weak D match, TRBD2 (7 bases). Looked up from germline, CDR1 is SGHTA and CDR2 is FQGNSA. The CDR3 spans 15 residues. The V gene lost 5 bases and the J gene lost 0 bases, with 14 bases spanning the gap. The CDR3 region has the DNA TGTGCCAGCAGCCTCCAGAGGGGGGGCTCCTACGAGCAGTACTTC. Translating gives CASSLQRGGSYEQYF.

This clone has just a few counts. This sequence joins TRBV7-9 and TRBJ2-7; the match to TRBD1 covers 7 bases. This CDR3 is built from 14 residues. J gave up 3 bases and V 3 bases, and 5 bases lay outside the gene matches. CDR1 is SEHNR and CDR2 is FQNEAQ in the germline V gene (reference sequence). DNA of the CDR3: TGTGCCAGCAGCTTTCCGGGACAGAACTACGAGCAGTACTTC. Its translation: CASSFPGQNYEQYF.

This chain joins TRBV7-6 and TRBJ1-6; maybe TRBD1 (5 bases). The V end was cut by 0 bases, the J end by 9 bases, with 18 bases between. Germline V lookup: CDR1 SGHVS, CDR2 FNYEAQ. The CDR3 is 17 residues long. The CDR3 sequence is CASSLAKGQGISSPLHF. The CDR3 DNA reads TGTGCCAGCAGCTTAGCGAAGGGGCAAGGAATATCTTCACCCCTCCACTTT.

The gene calls are TRBV5-1 and TRBJ2-5; 12 bases fit TRBD2. This CDR3 contains 16 residues. In germline, CDR1 is SGHRS, CDR2 YFSETQ. The J segment lost 5 bases and the V segment lost 0 bases, leaving 5 bases of the junction unmatched. This CDR3 is CASSLGLAGGLETQYF. In DNA, the CDR3 is TGCGCCAGCAGCTTGGGGCTAGCGGGGGGGCTCGAGACCCAGTACTTC.

This clone showed up just once. V and J are TRBV19 and TRBJ1-1; D not resolved. CDR1 and CDR2 from the germline V gene are LNHDA and SQIVND (reference sequence). The CDR3 spans 14 residues. V was pared by 7 bases and J by 5 bases, with 17 bases between. The CDR3 loop reads CASTPSSGETEAFF. The CDR3 coding sequence is TGTGCCAGTACCCCCAGTAGTGGGGAGACTGAAGCTTTCTTT.

This chain uses TRBV5-1 with TRBJ2-1, with TRBD2 matching over 7 bases. CDR1 SGHRS and CDR2 YFSETQ come from the germline V gene. V lost 0 bases, J lost 0 bases, and 0 bases stayed unmatched. The CDR3 has 15 residues. In DNA form, the CDR3 reads TGCGCCAGCAGCTTGGGCGGGGGCTCCTACAATGAGCAGTTCTTC. This translates into CASSLGGGSYNEQFF.

The gene calls are TRBV7-3 and TRBJ2-1; D ambiguous. The ends were cut back, 5 bases at V and 10 bases at J, with 12 bases in the middle. There are 12 residues in the CDR3. From germline, CDR1 is SGHTA and CDR2 FQGTGA. For the CDR3, the DNA is TGTGCCAGCAGCCCCACCGGGTCCGAGCAGTTCTTC. It is translated as CASSPTGSEQFF.

The J gene is TRBJ1-5, the V gene TRBV30, with 8 bases matching TRBD1. V dropped 0 bases and J dropped 2; count of bases not matched to a gene: 3. There are 15 residues in the CDR3. Germline CDR1 GTSNPN, CDR2 SVGIG (reference sequence). For the CDR3, the DNA is TGTGCCTGGAGTGTAGGGGGACAGGGCAATCAGCCCCAGCATTTT. Its protein product is CAWSVGGQGNQPQHF. The full variable domain, its missing parts supplied by reference TRBV30 and TRBJ1-5, is SQTIHQWPATLVQPVGSPLSLECTVEGTSNPNLYWYRQAAGRGLQLLFYSVGIGQISSEVPQNLSASRPQDRQFILSSKKLLLSDSGFYLCAWSVGGQGNQPQHFGDGTRLSIL.

The rearrangement uses TRBV7-3 and TRBJ2-7, with D maybe TRBD1 (6 bases). The germline V gene encodes CDR1 SGHTA and CDR2 FQGTGA. The CDR3 is made up of 14 amino acids. V lost 4 bases, J lost 1 base, and 11 bases lay in between. CDR3 in amino acids: CASSYATGSYEQYF. The DNA for the CDR3 is TGTGCCAGCAGCTACGCGACAGGATCCTACGAGCAGTACTTC.

This clone was seen just once. The chain carries TRBV29-1 and TRBJ2-1; D is uncertain. CDR3 length equals 12 residues. Trimming stripped 3 bases from V and 8 bases from J, with 11 bases between. Per the germline V gene, CDR1 is SQVTM and CDR2 is ANQGSEA. CDR3 loop: CSVERPTDEQFF. The CDR3 bases are TGCAGCGTTGAGCGGCCCACGGATGAGCAGTTCTTC.